Listed here is a single T cell receptor beta chain. Building of the TCR beta libraries involved iRepertoire HTBI primers and Arm-PCR of CDR3 regions. TCRdb independently ran MiXCR on the multiplex PCR reads; one entry per CDR3 protein. The sample carries 400,000 to 500,000 distinct CDR3 sequences, around 15% recorded once. The sample belongs to a study of regulatory T cells in long-lasting Graves disease. Time point specified: newly diagnosed GD, antithyroid drugs for less than 3 months. Researchers made the TCR library from RNA that was extracted from PBMCs. Germline CDR1 reads SGHTA; CDR2 reads FQGNSA. With 8 bases clipped from V and 2 bases from J, the junction kept 9 bases outside the gene matches. This CDR3 has 15 residues. Separately, the same data were catalogued under a study of T cells in Graves' hyperthyroidism and ophthalmopathy.

Material: peripheral blood mononuclear cells (PBMCs), obtained at new diagnosis, from a patient treated with antithyroid drugs. This TCR was recovered from a woman between 45 and 65 years old with Graves disease. The chain carries TRBV7-2 and TRBJ1-5, with 7 positions matching TRBD1. The CDR3 DNA reads TGTGCCAGCCGGGAAGGGGGCACCGGCAATCAGCCCCAGCATTTT. The encoded protein is CASREGGTGNQPQHF.